A single sample gave rise to the 12 T cell receptor beta chains below, sequenced in a study of STAT5B mutations in CD4+ large granular lymphocyte leukemia. TCRdb's copy holds only in-frame clones and misses some; the assay was immunoSEQ multiplex PCR. The sample comprises 31,000 or so clones, about 74% of which are singletons, and 0.29% rests with the top ten. The source material was CD4+ T cells from blood buffy coats. The receptors shown here come from a human donor in good health.

The chain combines TRBV2 with TRBJ1-1; D is ambiguous. Deletions cut 5 bases from V and 0 bases from J, with 7 bases between. Germline assignment: CDR1 SNHLY and CDR2 FYNNEI. The CDR3 extends over 13 amino acids. In DNA form, the CDR3 reads TGTGCCAGCAGTTACCTTATGAACACTGAAGCTTTCTTT. The encoded protein is CASSYLMNTEAFF. The entire variable domain, with the rest obtained from reference TRBV2 and TRBJ1-1, is as follows: EPEVTQTPSHQVTQMGQEVILRCVPISNHLYFYWYRQILGQKVEFLVSFYNNEISEKSEIFDDQFSVERPDGSNFTLKIRSTKLEDSAMYFCASSYLMNTEAFFGQGTRLTVV.

J is TRBJ2-7 and V is TRBV7-8; D is undetermined. CDR3 length equals 15 residues. Per germline, CDR1 SGHVS and CDR2 FQNEAQ. V lost 4 bases and J 3 bases, leaving 16 bases between the germline ends. The CDR3, as DNA: TGTGCCAGCAGCTCAGCCGGTGGATCCGGCTACGAGCAGTACTTC. Translating it yields CASSSAGGSGYEQYF.

The chain is built from TRBV19 and TRBJ1-2; D might be TRBD1 (5 bases). Trimming removed 7 bases from V and 2 bases from J, with 8 bases in between. This CDR3 contains 12 residues. Germline V gene data show CDR1 as LNHDA and CDR2 as SQIVND (reference sequence). The CDR3 here is CASKDRNYGYTF. CDR3 DNA sequence: TGTGCCAGTAAAGACAGAAACTATGGCTACACCTTC.

The chain uses TRBV10-2 and TRBJ1-2; D not certain. The CDR3 consists of 13 residues. Deletions cut 2 bases from V and 4 bases from J, with 8 bases between. In germline, CDR1 is WSHSY, CDR2 SAAADI. The CDR3 nucleotides read TGCGCCAGCAGTGAGAGGGCACCCTATGGCTACACCTTC. It specifies CASSERAPYGYTF.

This sequence joins TRBV7-9 and TRBJ1-1, with TRBD1 as a possible D gene (6 bases). Looked up from germline, CDR1 is SEHNR and CDR2 is FQNEAQ (reference sequence). The CDR3 extends over 14 amino acids. Trimming took 5 bases from V and 1 from J, leaving 11 bases between them. The DNA of the CDR3 is TGTGCCAGCAGCCTTCAGGGACAGAACACTGAAGCTTTCTTT. Its protein is CASSLQGQNTEAFF.

This chain joins TRBV28 and TRBJ2-7; 9 bases are a match to TRBD1. There are 14 residues in the CDR3. Germline trimming cut 6 bases from V and 5 bases from J; bases unmatched to any gene: 8. Germline CDR1 reads MDHEN; CDR2 reads SYDVKM. CDR3 in DNA: TGTGCCAGCAGGGAGACAGGGGGGTTCAACGAGCAGTACTTC. This codes for CASRETGGFNEQYF. Using reference TRBV28 and TRBJ2-7 for the parts outside the CDR3, the full variable domain is DVKVTQSSRYLVKRTGEKVFLECVQDMDHENMFWYRQDPGLGLRLIYFSYDVKMKEKGDIPEGYSVSREKKERFSLILESASTNQTSMYLCASRETGGFNEQYFGPGTRLTVT.

This clone was seen a few times. The chain is built from TRBV25-1 and TRBJ1-5, with 7 bases fitting TRBD1. The CDR3 totals 13 residues. CDR1 is MGHDK and CDR2 is SYGVNS in the germline V gene. The V and J ends lost 6 bases and 5 bases, in that order; junction bases with no gene match: 4. Here the CDR3 DNA reads TGTGCCAGCAGAGACAGGGCGGATCAGCCCCAGCATTTT. Translation gives CASRDRADQPQHF.

This clone has only one observation. The CDR3 spells CASSVARASGANVLTF. In DNA, the CDR3 is TGTGCCAGCAGCGTAGCTCGCGCTTCTGGGGCCAACGTCCTGACTTTC. The chain recombines TRBV9 with TRBJ2-6; the D is unclear. V was shortened by 0 bases and J by 1 base, with 8 bases between the two germline ends. This CDR3 spans 16 amino acids. Germline V gene lookup returns CDR1 SGDLS and CDR2 YYNGEE.

The V and J genes are TRBV11-3 and TRBJ2-7; D not resolved. With 2 bases removed from V and 9 bases from J, the gap between germline ends came to 20 bases. The CDR3 covers 15 residues. The germline V gene encodes CDR1 SGHNT and CDR2 YENEEA. The CDR3 nucleotides are TGTGCCAGCAGCTTAATCAACGACGGCTTTCGGAGGCAGTACTTC. It specifies CASSLINDGFRRQYF.

CDR3 protein: CASSQETSGGAWTNEQFF. DNA of the CDR3: TGTGCCAGCAGCCAAGAAACTAGCGGGGGGGCTTGGACGAATGAGCAGTTCTTC. This chain links TRBV4-2 with TRBJ2-1, with 13 bases aligning to TRBD2. CDR3 length: 18 amino acids. Trimming cost V 0 bases and J 7 bases; bases outside gene matches: 9. Germline-derived CDR1 and CDR2 are LGHNA and YNFKEQ.

The chain links TRBV13 to TRBJ1-3; the match to TRBD1 covers 7 bases. CDR3 length: 17 residues. Germline CDR1 is PRHDT and CDR2 is FYEKMQ (reference sequence). Unmatched junction bases numbered 13, after V lost 4 bases and J lost 4 bases. The CDR3 region is CASSSIIPRDRGNTIYF. For the CDR3, the DNA is TGTGCCAGCAGCTCCATTATCCCAAGGGACAGAGGAAACACCATATATTTT.

The chain uses TRBV10-3 and TRBJ2-3; D perhaps matches TRBD2 (6 bases). CDR3 size: 16 residues. V was shortened by 5 bases and J by 7 bases, with 22 bases between the two germline ends. Germline CDR1 ENHRY, CDR2 SYGVKD. The DNA for the CDR3 is TGTGCCATCAGTATTGAACTAGCTCGGGGCGCTAATACGCAGTATTTT. As protein: CAISIELARGANTQYF.